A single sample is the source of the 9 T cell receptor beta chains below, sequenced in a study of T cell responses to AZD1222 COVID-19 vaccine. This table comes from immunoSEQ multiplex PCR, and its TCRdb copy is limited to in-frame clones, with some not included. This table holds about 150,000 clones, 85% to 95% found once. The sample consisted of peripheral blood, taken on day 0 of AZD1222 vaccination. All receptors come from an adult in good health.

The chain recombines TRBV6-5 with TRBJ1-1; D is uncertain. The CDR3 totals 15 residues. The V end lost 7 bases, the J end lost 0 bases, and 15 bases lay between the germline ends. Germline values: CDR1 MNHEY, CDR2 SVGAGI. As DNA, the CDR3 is TGTGCCAGCAACCTTCGGGAGGGTTTGAACACTGAAGCTTTCTTT. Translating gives CASNLREGLNTEAFF.

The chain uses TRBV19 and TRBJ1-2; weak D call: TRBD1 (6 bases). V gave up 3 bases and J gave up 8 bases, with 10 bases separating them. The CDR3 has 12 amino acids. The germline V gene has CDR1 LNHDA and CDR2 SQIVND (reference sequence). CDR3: CASSMGARGYTF. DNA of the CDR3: TGTGCCAGTAGTATGGGGGCGCGGGGCTACACCTTC.

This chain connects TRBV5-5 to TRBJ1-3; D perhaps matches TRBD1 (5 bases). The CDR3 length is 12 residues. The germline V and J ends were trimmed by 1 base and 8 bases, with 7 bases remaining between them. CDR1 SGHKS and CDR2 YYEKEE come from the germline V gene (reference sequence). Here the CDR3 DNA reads TGTGCCAGCAGCTTGTTCAGGGACACCATATATTTT. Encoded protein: CASSLFRDTIYF.

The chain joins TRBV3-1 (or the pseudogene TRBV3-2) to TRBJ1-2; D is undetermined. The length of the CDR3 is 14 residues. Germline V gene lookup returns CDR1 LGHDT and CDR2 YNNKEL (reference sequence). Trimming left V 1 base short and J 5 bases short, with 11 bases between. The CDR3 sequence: CASSQGIGVYGYTF. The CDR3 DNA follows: TGTGCCAGCAGCCAAGGTATTGGGGTGTATGGCTACACCTTC.

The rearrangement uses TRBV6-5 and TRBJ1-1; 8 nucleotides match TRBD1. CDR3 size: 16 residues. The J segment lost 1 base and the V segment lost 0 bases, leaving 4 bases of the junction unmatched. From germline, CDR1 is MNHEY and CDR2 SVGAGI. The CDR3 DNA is TGTGCCAGCAGTTACTCCCCGGGACAGGAGAACACTGAAGCTTTCTTT. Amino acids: CASSYSPGQENTEAFF.

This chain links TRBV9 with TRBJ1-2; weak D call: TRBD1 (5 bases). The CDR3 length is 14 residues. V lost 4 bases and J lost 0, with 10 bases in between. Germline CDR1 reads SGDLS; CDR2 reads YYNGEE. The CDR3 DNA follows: TGTGCCAGCAGCCAAGACAGTGCTAACTATGGCTACACCTTC. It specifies CASSQDSANYGYTF.

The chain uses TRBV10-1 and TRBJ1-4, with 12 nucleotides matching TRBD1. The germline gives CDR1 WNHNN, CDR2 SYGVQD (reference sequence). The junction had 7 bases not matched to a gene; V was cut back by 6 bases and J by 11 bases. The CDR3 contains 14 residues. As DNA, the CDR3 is TGCGCCAGCAGGGGGACAGGGGGCCCCCGGAAACTGTTTTTT. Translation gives CASRGTGGPRKLFF.

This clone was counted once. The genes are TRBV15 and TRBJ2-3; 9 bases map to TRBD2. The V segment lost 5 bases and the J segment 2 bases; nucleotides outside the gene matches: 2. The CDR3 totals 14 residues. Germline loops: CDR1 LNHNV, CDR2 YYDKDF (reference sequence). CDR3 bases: TGTGCCACCAGCGCGGGGGGGACCACAGATACGCAGTATTTT. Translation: CATSAGGTTDTQYF.

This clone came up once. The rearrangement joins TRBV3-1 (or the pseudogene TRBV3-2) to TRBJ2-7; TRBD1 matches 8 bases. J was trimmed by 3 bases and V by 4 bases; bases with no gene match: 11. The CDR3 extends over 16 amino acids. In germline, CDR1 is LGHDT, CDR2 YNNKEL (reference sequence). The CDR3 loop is CASSRLGTGGRYEQYF. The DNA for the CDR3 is TGTGCCAGCAGCCGCCTTGGGACAGGTGGGCGCTACGAGCAGTACTTC.